These T cell receptor beta chains were read from a single sample in a study of human T cells and chemical hapten exposure. One entry per CDR3 protein results from TCRdb running MiXCR on the RACE reads. The sample contains around 340,000 distinct CDR3 sequences, roughly 6.9% of which appear only once. The source material was whole blood, sampled in connection with sensitization to the hapten diphenylcyclopropenone (DPC). The source is a woman aged 18-29 years with alopecia areata. Some clones in this sample may be carry-over from other donors' samples. Both conserved end residues are part of each CDR3. The D gene is left open where the match is weak.

>NA|TRBJ1-3|TRBV28
CASSGNTIYF
>NA|TRBJ2-5|TRBV18
CASSKTGQETQYF
>NA|TRBJ2-3|TRBV20-1
CSAPFTGTDTQYF
>TRBD2|TRBJ2-3|TRBV6-5
CASSLSPGLDVSDTQYF
>NA|TRBJ2-5|TRBV27
CASRRKDLQETQYF
>TRBD2|TRBJ2-6|TRBV18
CASSPSGGSSGANVLTF
>NA|TRBJ1-6|TRBV20-1
CSASQAGDSTNSPLHF
>TRBD1|TRBJ2-7|TRBV5-5
CASSLSGGLNQREQYF
>NA|TRBJ1-1|TRBV5-1
CASSLDSVNTEAFF
>NA|TRBJ1-1|TRBV10-3
CAISVTENTEAFF
>TRBD2|TRBJ2-1|TRBV5-1
CASSSRTSGGPYNEQFF
>NA|TRBJ2-2|TRBV9
CASSVVEVGELFF
>TRBD1|TRBJ1-1|TRBV20-1
CSAVPGQGREAFF
>NA|TRBJ1-1|TRBV15
CATRGSSNTEAFF
>TRBD1|TRBJ1-6|TRBV6-2/TRBV6-3
CASSSGQISYNSPLHF
>NA|TRBJ2-3|TRBV4-3
CASSQGAGSTDTQYF
>TRBD1|TRBJ1-5|TRBV27
CANSPWDRANQPQHF
>TRBD1|TRBJ1-1|TRBV7-4
CASSSIGQGNTEAFF
>NA|TRBJ1-5|TRBV3-1
CASSQELEKPQHF
>NA|TRBJ2-1|TRBV28
CARGGHGGNEQFF
>NA|TRBJ1-4|TRBV6-5
CASSYWARPTNEKLFF
>TRBD1|TRBJ2-5|TRBV10-3
CAISESGQGLQETQYF
>TRBD1|TRBJ2-2|TRBV6-5
CASSYIKILLDRRGELFF
>NA|TRBJ2-2|TRBV7-8
CASSLVGRGVGELFF
>TRBD2|TRBJ2-7|TRBV6-2/TRBV6-3
CASKEGELAGGPYYEQYF
>NA|TRBJ2-7|TRBV28
CASSPEPPYEQYF
>NA|TRBJ1-5|TRBV5-8
CASRVRGGRDYQPQHF
>NA|TRBJ2-2|TRBV6-4
CASNQPGAGELFF
>NA|TRBJ2-2|TRBV6-5
CASSPRDGELFF
>TRBD2|TRBJ2-3|TRBV11-2
CASSTIQASGGARTDTQYF
>NA|TRBJ2-7|TRBV28
CASNGPGHRNYEQYF